These 18 T cell receptor beta chains originate from one sample sequenced in a study of T cell responses to AZD1222 COVID-19 vaccine. Only in-frame clones appear in the TCRdb table, and some are missing; sequencing was by immunoSEQ multiplex PCR. Counted here are 110,000 to 150,000 clones, around 89% occurring once; the ten biggest clones make up approximately 3.1%. The sample was peripheral blood, taken on day 0 of AZD1222 vaccination. These receptors originate from an adult in good health.

With respect to this clone: Other nucleotide sequences in the sample specify the same CDR3. V gene TRBV20-1 combines with J gene TRBJ2-4, with D possibly being TRBD1 (6 bases). The CDR3 has 11 residues. Looked up from germline, CDR1 is DFQATT and CDR2 is SNEGSKA (reference sequence). V was cut by 7 bases and J by 7 bases, with 11 bases left in between. CDR3 sequence reads: CSVPTGNIQYF. CDR3 coding DNA: TGCAGTGTCCCGACAGGCAACATTCAGTACTTC.

The chain has TRBV27 and TRBJ1-5; D might be TRBD1 (5 bases). The CDR3 has 14 residues. V gave up 2 bases and J gave up 7 bases, with 12 bases separating them. Looked up from germline, CDR1 is MNHEY and CDR2 is SMNVEV (reference sequence). The CDR3 nucleotides are TGTGCCAGCAGTTTACCGGGCGCAGGGCAGCCCCAGCATTTT. Amino acid sequence: CASSLPGAGQPQHF.

The chain employs TRBV2 and TRBJ1-4, with 7 bases fitting TRBD1. The CDR3 is 13 residues long. Per germline, CDR1 SNHLY and CDR2 FYNNEI. Germline trimming cut 11 bases from V and 8 bases from J; bases unmatched to any gene: 11. CDR3 residues: CAGNRGGEEKLFF. Written as DNA, the CDR3 is TGTGCCGGTAACAGGGGCGGAGAGGAAAAACTGTTTTTT.

The gene calls are TRBV7-2 and TRBJ1-1; a weak D match, TRBD1 (6 bases). The V gene lost 1 base and the J gene lost 5 bases, with 20 bases spanning the gap. This CDR3 region has 17 residues. Germline CDR1 and CDR2: SGHTA and FQGNSA. CDR3 sequence: CASSLGDGGNGRTEAFF. CDR3 nucleotides: TGTGCCAGCAGCTTAGGTGACGGGGGCAATGGGAGGACTGAAGCTTTCTTT.

V is TRBV30 and J is TRBJ1-2; D uncertain. Trimming shortened V by 0 bases and J by 9 bases, and 14 bases separated the two germline ends. The CDR3 consists of 13 residues. The V gene's germline CDR1 is GTSNPN and CDR2 SVGIG (reference sequence). This CDR3 is CAWSVGQDSSYTF. As DNA, the CDR3 is TGTGCCTGGAGTGTAGGGCAGGATAGCAGCTACACCTTC.

The chain couples TRBV4-2 to TRBJ2-7; D perhaps matches TRBD1 (6 bases). The CDR3 loop spans 14 amino acids. Germline assignment: CDR1 LGHNA and CDR2 YNFKEQ. The V gene lost 0 bases and the J gene lost 5 bases, with 11 bases spanning the gap. CDR3 in DNA: TGTGCCAGCAGCCAAGATGTGGGGGCGGACGAGCAGTACTTC. This encodes CASSQDVGADEQYF.

This chain uses TRBV5-1 with TRBJ2-5, with D perhaps being TRBD1 or TRBD2 (6 bases each). Trimming stripped 0 bases from V and 4 bases from J, with 10 bases between. This CDR3 contains 14 residues. Germline-derived CDR1 and CDR2 are SGHRS and YFSETQ. Here the CDR3 reads CASSLEGGRETQYF. CDR3 in DNA: TGCGCCAGCAGCTTGGAAGGGGGGCGAGAGACCCAGTACTTC. The full variable domain, in which reference TRBV5-1 and TRBJ2-5 provide the parts outside the CDR3, is KAGVTQTPRYLIKTRGQQVTLSCSPISGHRSVSWYQQTPGQGLQFLFEYFSETQRNKGNFPGRFSGRQFSNSRSEMNVSTLELGDSALYLCASSLEGGRETQYFGPGTRLLVL.

The CDR3 spells CATSRGADGEQYF. The CDR3 region has the DNA TGTGCCACCAGCAGAGGCGCCGATGGGGAGCAGTACTTC. The chain joins TRBV15 to TRBJ2-7; no clear D gene. CDR1 LNHNV and CDR2 YYDKDF come from the germline V gene (reference sequence). V lost 1 base and J lost 7, with 11 bases in between. The CDR3 is 13 residues long.

Here the CDR3 DNA reads TGCGCCAGCAGCCACACGGGGGCAAGGGACCGCACCTTC. It translates to CASSHTGARDRTF. The chain links TRBV4-1 to TRBJ1-2; tentative D call: TRBD1 (6 bases). The V end lost 3 bases, the J end lost 13 bases, and 18 bases lay between the germline ends. This CDR3 region has 13 residues. Germline CDR1 is MGHRA and CDR2 is YSYEKL.

This chain joins TRBV7-9 and TRBJ1-1; D is unresolved. The germline V gene encodes CDR1 SEHNR and CDR2 FQNEAQ (reference sequence). There are 15 residues in the CDR3. With 5 bases removed from V and 5 bases from J, the gap between germline ends came to 18 bases. The CDR3 coding sequence is TGTGCCAGCAGCCCCCTAGGCGAAATTGGGACTGAAGCTTTCTTT. Residues: CASSPLGEIGTEAFF.

V is TRBV5-1 and J is TRBJ1-2; 7 positions agree with TRBD1. The germline gives CDR1 SGHRS, CDR2 YFSETQ. V lost 0 bases, J lost 4 bases, and 6 bases stayed unmatched. The length of the CDR3 is 15 residues. The CDR3 nucleotides read TGCGCCAGCAGCTTGGGTCCGGACAGGAGCTATGGCTACACCTTC. It translates to CASSLGPDRSYGYTF. Drawing the rest from reference TRBV5-1 and TRBJ1-2, the complete variable domain is KAGVTQTPRYLIKTRGQQVTLSCSPISGHRSVSWYQQTPGQGLQFLFEYFSETQRNKGNFPGRFSGRQFSNSRSEMNVSTLELGDSALYLCASSLGPDRSYGYTFGSGTRLTVV.

The chain has TRBV29-1 and TRBJ1-2, with D maybe TRBD1 (5 bases). V was shortened by 8 bases and J by 5 bases, with 18 bases between the two germline ends. CDR1 and CDR2 from the germline V gene are SQVTM and ANQGSEA. The CDR3 contains 13 residues. CDR3 in amino acids: CSFSEGNRYGYTF. The CDR3 coding sequence is TGCAGCTTCTCGGAGGGGAACAGATATGGCTACACCTTC.

The V gene is TRBV18, the J gene TRBJ1-5, with 7 bases fitting TRBD1. The germline CDR1 and CDR2 sequences are KGHSH and LQKENI. The junction had 4 bases not matched to a gene; V was cut back by 4 bases and J by 7 bases. This CDR3 is built from 13 residues. The CDR3 reads CASSRDREQPQHF. CDR3 DNA: TGTGCCAGCTCACGCGACAGGGAACAGCCCCAGCATTTT.

The gene calls are TRBV18 and TRBJ2-3, with 7 bases fitting TRBD1. The V gene's germline CDR1 is KGHSH and CDR2 LQKENI. The CDR3 totals 15 residues. Trimming cost V 6 bases and J 3 bases; bases outside gene matches: 9. The CDR3 loop is CASSHRTGGTDTQYF. The CDR3 region has the DNA TGTGCCAGCTCGCATAGGACAGGAGGTACAGATACGCAGTATTTT.

The V gene is TRBV14, the J gene TRBJ2-7; TRBD1 matches at 7 bases. The germline CDR1 and CDR2 sequences are SGHDN and FVKESK. J lost 1 base, V lost 5 bases, and 5 bases had no gene match. The CDR3 is 14 amino acids. CDR3 region: CASSETGSSYEQYF. DNA of the CDR3: TGTGCCAGCAGCGAGACAGGGTCGTCCTACGAGCAGTACTTC.

This chain links TRBV30 with TRBJ1-4; D unresolved. From germline, CDR1 is GTSNPN and CDR2 SVGIG (reference sequence). CDR3 length: 13 amino acids. V gave up 0 bases and J gave up 4 bases, with 6 bases separating them. The CDR3 reads CAWSVSFNEKLFF. CDR3 DNA sequence: TGTGCCTGGAGTGTCTCATTTAATGAAAAACTGTTTTTT. The full variable domain, rest sourced from reference TRBV30 and TRBJ1-4, is SQTIHQWPATLVQPVGSPLSLECTVEGTSNPNLYWYRQAAGRGLQLLFYSVGIGQISSEVPQNLSASRPQDRQFILSSKKLLLSDSGFYLCAWSVSFNEKLFFGSGTQLSVL.

The chain recombines TRBV3-1 (or the pseudogene TRBV3-2) with TRBJ2-7, with 9 bases fitting TRBD1. Per germline, CDR1 LGHDT and CDR2 YNNKEL (reference sequence). The CDR3 sequence is 14 residues long. The J segment lost 7 bases and the V segment lost 6 bases, leaving 10 bases of the junction unmatched. Here the CDR3 DNA reads TGTGCCAGCAGTCTTAATTCCGGGACAGGGGAGCAGTACTTC. Protein sequence: CASSLNSGTGEQYF.

The V gene is TRBV7-6, the J gene TRBJ1-4; 7 positions agree with TRBD1. CDR1 and CDR2 (germline): SGHVS, FNYEAQ. V shed 1 base, J shed 4 bases, and the junction held 6 bases outside the gene matches. The CDR3 contains 16 residues. DNA for the CDR3: TGTGCCAGCAGCTTAGGTTGGGCAGGGGGTAATGAAAAACTGTTTTTT. Translating gives CASSLGWAGGNEKLFF.